This TCR beta chain was sequenced during a study of T cells expressing NK-cell markers. Study-level points and caveats: Leadership of the CD3+CD56-NKG2C+ fraction also belonged to these clonotypes in a handful of donors. For about six donors, the dominant NKG2C+ clonotypes made up about 1.0-8% of their CD8+ T cells. The study left the HCMV specificity of expanded NKG2C+ T cell clones unresolved.

The germline V gene has CDR1 SGHAT and CDR2 FQNNGV. The CDR3 contains 14 residues. With respect to this clonotype: The antigen remains undetermined.

Libraries used 5'RACE template switching adding universal primer site and UMIs. TCRdb re-called the 5' RACE reads and catalogs CDR3 proteins one per entry, DNA excluded. In total, the table holds about 260,000 distinct CDR3 sequences. The receptor comes from a woman between 18 and 69 years old in good health. The sample taken for sequencing was blood T cells: a sorted CD56 or NKG2C T cell subset, CD4+ or CD8+ T cells, or bulk PBMC T cells (not recorded which). J is TRBJ2-7 and V is TRBV11-2; TCRdb's D call of TRBD1 is untestable without DNA. CDR3 region: CASSLVGPRYEQYF.